The 24 T cell receptor beta chains below were found in one sample sequenced in a study of shared clonotypes between healthy human individuals. Sequencing was performed with immunoSEQ multiplex PCR; in TCRdb, only in-frame clones are kept and a portion is missing. Of about 2.5 million clones listed, 92% are singletons. The sequencing input was naive CD4+ T cells from PBMCs. Stated subset: CD45RA+ positively selected. These receptors were obtained from a man aged 18-30 years in good health. Some clones in this sample may be carry-over from other donors' samples.

This clone was seen a few times. The chain has TRBV7-2 and TRBJ1-1; D possibly corresponds to TRBD1 (6 bases). Germline V gene data show CDR1 as SGHTA and CDR2 as FQGNSA. V lost 1 base and J lost 4, with 19 bases in between. This CDR3 spans 17 amino acids. The CDR3 coding sequence is TGTGCCAGCAGCTTAGTGGGCAGGGGATTAGGTGGCACTGAAGCTTTCTTT. Its protein is CASSLVGRGLGGTEAFF.

V usage is TRBV28 and J usage is TRBJ2-1; 7 positions agree with TRBD2. Unmatched junction bases numbered 16, after V lost 6 bases and J lost 8 bases. Germline assignment: CDR1 MDHEN and CDR2 SYDVKM. The CDR3 runs 16 residues. This CDR3 is CASRVFGTTFNHEQFF. The CDR3 nucleotides read TGTGCCAGCAGAGTTTTTGGGACTACCTTTAACCATGAGCAGTTCTTC.

Regarding this clone: This same CDR3 is encoded by further DNA sequences in the sample. J is TRBJ2-7 and V is TRBV7-2, with 9 bases that match TRBD2. Germline V CDR1 and CDR2: SGHTA, FQGNSA. This CDR3 comprises 13 residues. The V gene end was trimmed by 0 bases and the J gene end by 7 bases; junction bases not matched to a gene: 1. The CDR3 here is CASSLAAGGEQYF. DNA for the CDR3: TGTGCCAGCAGCTTAGCCGCGGGGGGGGAGCAGTACTTC.

The V gene is TRBV28, the J gene TRBJ2-7; D is possibly TRBD1 (5 bases). The CDR3 consists of 13 residues. Deletions cut 5 bases from V and 3 bases from J, with 11 bases between. Germline values: CDR1 MDHEN, CDR2 SYDVKM. CDR3 sequence: CASSRTTGYEQYF. The CDR3 DNA follows: TGTGCCAGCAGTAGAACCACAGGCTACGAGCAGTACTTC.

The J gene is TRBJ2-7, the V gene TRBV13; 12 nucleotides agree with TRBD1. V lost 0 bases and J lost 4; bases outside the gene matches: 4. Looked up from germline, CDR1 is PRHDT and CDR2 is FYEKMQ (reference sequence). CDR3 length: 16 residues. The CDR3 region is CASSLGGTGGLYEQYF. The CDR3 DNA sequence: TGTGCCAGCAGCTTAGGCGGGACAGGGGGCTTATACGAGCAGTACTTC.

V gene TRBV5-1 combines with J gene TRBJ1-1; unclear D gene. The CDR3 covers 14 residues. The germline V gene encodes CDR1 SGHRS and CDR2 YFSETQ. V gave up 2 bases and J gave up 1 base, with 9 bases separating them. Here the CDR3 reads CASSFQAENTEAFF. In DNA, the CDR3 is TGCGCCAGCAGCTTTCAGGCCGAGAACACTGAAGCTTTCTTT. Together with reference TRBV5-1 and TRBJ1-1, the CDR3 gives the full variable domain: KAGVTQTPRYLIKTRGQQVTLSCSPISGHRSVSWYQQTPGQGLQFLFEYFSETQRNKGNFPGRFSGRQFSNSRSEMNVSTLELGDSALYLCASSFQAENTEAFFGQGTRLTVV.

The chain combines TRBV5-1 with TRBJ2-3; no definite D call. This CDR3 spans 14 amino acids. Germline CDR1 reads SGHRS; CDR2 reads YFSETQ. V lost 0 bases to trimming and J lost 8 bases, with 13 bases between them. The CDR3 sequence: CASSLDGSLGTQYF. In DNA form, the CDR3 reads TGCGCCAGCAGCTTGGATGGCTCCTTGGGTACGCAGTATTTT.

The rearrangement uses TRBV5-1 and TRBJ2-4; D might be TRBD1 or TRBD2, each matching 6 bases. This CDR3 contains 16 residues. The germline V gene encodes CDR1 SGHRS and CDR2 YFSETQ. V was pared by 0 bases and J by 3 bases, with 13 bases between. The chain's CDR3 is CASSLEGGTYKNIQYF. Here the CDR3 DNA reads TGCGCCAGCAGCTTGGAGGGGGGAACTTACAAAAACATTCAGTACTTC.

Remarks on this clone: Other DNA sequences in the same sample also yield this CDR3. The CDR3 DNA sequence: TGTGCCAGCAGCTTAGGGACAGCTTACAATGAGCAGTTCTTC. As protein: CASSLGTAYNEQFF. The V gene is TRBV7-3, the J gene TRBJ2-1; TRBD1 agrees at 7 bases. V gave up 2 bases and J gave up 4 bases; unmatched junction bases: 2. Germline assignment: CDR1 SGHTA and CDR2 FQGTGA. There are 14 residues in the CDR3.

The chain has TRBV11-2 and TRBJ2-7, with D hard to call. Trimming stripped 6 bases from V and 5 bases from J, with 8 bases between. Germline V gives CDR1 SGHAT, CDR2 FQNNGV. This CDR3 region has 11 residues. This chain's CDR3 is CASRTENEQYF. CDR3 nucleotide sequence: TGTGCCAGCAGGACGGAAAACGAGCAGTACTTC.

This chain uses TRBV28 with TRBJ1-1, with a tentative D call TRBD1 (6 bases). Trimming shortened V by 8 bases and J by 0 bases, and 16 bases separated the two germline ends. The V gene's germline CDR1 is MDHEN and CDR2 SYDVKM. The CDR3 contains 15 residues. CDR3 sequence (DNA): TGTGCCAGCCTCCGGAGGACAGATATGAACACTGAAGCTTTCTTT. Its translation: CASLRRTDMNTEAFF.

The gene calls are TRBV18 and TRBJ1-5; possible D gene TRBD1, 5 bases. Per germline, CDR1 KGHSH and CDR2 LQKENI. This CDR3 is built from 16 residues. V lost 3 bases and J lost 0, with 12 bases in between. Written as DNA, the CDR3 is TGTGCCAGCTCACCGATGGAGGGGCATAGCAATCAGCCCCAGCATTTT. Protein product: CASSPMEGHSNQPQHF.

This chain connects TRBV7-2 to TRBJ2-7, with 9 bases fitting TRBD2. The CDR3 totals 19 residues. J was trimmed by 2 bases and V by 3 bases; bases with no gene match: 17. The germline V gene has CDR1 SGHTA and CDR2 FQGNSA. CDR3 amino acids: CASSLPQFGVSGRTYEQYF. DNA for the CDR3: TGTGCCAGCAGCTTGCCTCAATTTGGTGTTAGCGGGAGAACCTACGAGCAGTACTTC.

V usage is TRBV4-2 and J usage is TRBJ2-7; the match to TRBD2 covers 14 bases. Germline CDR1 LGHNA, CDR2 YNFKEQ. CDR3 length: 18 residues. With V trimmed by 3 bases and J by 1 base, 8 bases remained unmatched. Here the CDR3 reads CASSHPGLAGVFSYEQYF. Written as DNA, the CDR3 is TGTGCCAGCAGCCATCCGGGACTAGCGGGAGTGTTTTCCTACGAGCAGTACTTC.

The chain combines TRBV4-1 with TRBJ1-4, with D hard to call. The germline V and J ends were trimmed by 6 bases and 1 base, with 12 bases remaining between them. The length of the CDR3 is 15 residues. From germline, CDR1 is MGHRA and CDR2 YSYEKL. The CDR3 protein is CASSPSDGTNEKLFF. The CDR3, as DNA: TGCGCCAGCAGTCCCTCGGACGGAACTAATGAAAAACTGTTTTTT.

V gene TRBV5-5 combines with J gene TRBJ1-3; possibly TRBD1 for D (5 bases). Germline lookup yields CDR1 SGHKS and CDR2 YYEKEE (reference sequence). This CDR3 region has 14 residues. The V end lost 4 bases, the J end lost 3 bases, and 11 bases lay between the germline ends. The DNA for the CDR3 is TGTGCCAGCAGCCTACCCGGGGGTGGAAACACCATATATTTT. It specifies CASSLPGGGNTIYF.

This chain uses TRBV6-1 with TRBJ2-3; no clear D gene. There are 13 residues in the CDR3. CDR1 and CDR2 from the germline V gene are MNHNS and SASEGT. With 2 bases removed from V and 1 base from J, the gap between germline ends came to 4 bases. CDR3: CASSETGTDTQYF. In DNA form, the CDR3 reads TGTGCCAGCAGTGAAACCGGCACAGATACGCAGTATTTT.

The chain has TRBV28 and TRBJ2-7, with 7 bases aligning to TRBD1. Per the germline V gene, CDR1 is MDHEN and CDR2 is SYDVKM. The ends lost 6 bases at V and 0 bases at J; junction bases unmatched: 8. The CDR3 spans 15 residues. DNA for the CDR3: TGTGCCAGCAGGAACTTAGACAGGGACTCCTACGAGCAGTACTTC. This translates into CASRNLDRDSYEQYF.

The J gene is TRBJ2-1, the V gene TRBV11-2; TRBD2 aligns across 10 bases. Germline CDR1 and CDR2: SGHAT and FQNNGV. CDR3 length equals 15 residues. After removal of 5 bases from V and 2 bases from J, the junction contained 3 bases not matched to a gene. CDR3 residues: CASSPSGRAYNEQFF. In DNA form, the CDR3 reads TGTGCCAGCAGCCCCAGCGGGAGGGCCTACAATGAGCAGTTCTTC.

V and J are TRBV4-2 and TRBJ1-1; a possible D gene is TRBD1 (6 bases). Germline CDR1 reads LGHNA; CDR2 reads YNFKEQ. V lost 0 bases and J 7 bases, leaving 15 bases between the germline ends. The CDR3 contains 15 residues. This CDR3 is CASSQENRALGEAFF. As DNA, the CDR3 is TGTGCCAGCAGCCAAGAAAACAGGGCCCTCGGTGAAGCTTTCTTT.

This clone has just a few counts. The chain combines TRBV19 with TRBJ1-5; TRBD1 agrees at 9 bases. V dropped 5 bases and J dropped 1; count of bases not matched to a gene: 6. The CDR3 contains 16 residues. Germline V CDR1 and CDR2: LNHDA, SQIVND (reference sequence). CDR3 nucleotides: TGTGCCAGTAGTCCCTGGGGGACAGGGAGCAATCAGCCCCAGCATTTT. Translated, it gives CASSPWGTGSNQPQHF.

The J gene is TRBJ1-2, the V gene TRBV5-4; D uncertain. V lost 4 bases to trimming and J lost 4 bases, with 14 bases between them. The CDR3 is 14 residues long. Germline assignment: CDR1 SGHNT and CDR2 YYREEE (reference sequence). CDR3 amino acids: CASSPDGRGYGYTF. In DNA, the CDR3 is TGTGCCAGCAGCCCCGACGGGCGGGGCTATGGCTACACCTTC.

The chain has TRBV6-1 and TRBJ2-2, with D possibly TRBD2 on 5 matching bases. The V end was cut by 10 bases, the J end by 6 bases, with 21 bases between. There are 15 residues in the CDR3. Germline V lookup: CDR1 MNHNS, CDR2 SASEGT. DNA of the CDR3: TGTGCCACCCTCCCCGACAAGGGAGAGTCCGGGGAGCTGTTTTTT. Amino acid sequence: CATLPDKGESGELFF.

This chain joins TRBV5-1 and TRBJ2-7, with a possible D match to TRBD2 (5 bases). Germline values: CDR1 SGHRS, CDR2 YFSETQ. V shed 0 bases and J shed 4 bases, with 8 bases lying between them. CDR3 size: 13 residues. For the CDR3, the DNA is TGCGCCAGCAGCTTGGACGGGGAATACGAGCAGTACTTC. Residues: CASSLDGEYEQYF.